The 9 T cell receptor beta chains presented below share a single source sample, sequenced in a study of cytomegalovirus exposure and HLA in healthy donors (dated by TCRdb to the late 2010s). Library preparation employed the immunoSEQ multiplex PCR assay. A mixture of 60 forward primers for TCR Vbeta segments and 13 reverse primers for TCR Jbeta segments was used in the multiplex PCR. What TCRdb holds here is the immuneACCESS table cut down to in-frame rearrangements. Part of the clones is not present; checked against another copy, under half of the missing clones reflect an unresolved V gene, and the others are unexplained. The sample has some 120,000 clones on record, 75% to 85% of them singletons. Of the sample, approximately 2% falls within the top ten clones. The sequenced sample was PBMCs. These TCRs come from a man between 18 and 35 years old in good health and CMV-seronegative.

The genes are TRBV5-1 and TRBJ2-1; 9 bases agree with TRBD2. Germline V gene sequence: CDR1 SGHRS, CDR2 YFSETQ. Unmatched junction bases numbered 4, after V lost 0 bases and J lost 9 bases. The CDR3 loop spans 14 amino acids. The CDR3 loop reads CASSLVAGVSEQFF. In nucleotides, the CDR3 is TGCGCCAGCAGCTTGGTAGCGGGAGTCTCTGAGCAGTTCTTC.

The chain has TRBV11-2 and TRBJ2-7, with D perhaps TRBD2 (6 bases). CDR1 is SGHAT, CDR2 FQNNGV, per germline. With 4 bases removed from V and 5 bases from J, the gap between germline ends came to 9 bases. The CDR3 extends over 12 amino acids. The CDR3 nucleotides read TGTGCCAGCAGCTCACTAGCTGACGAGCAGTACTTC. Translating it yields CASSSLADEQYF. The full variable domain, its missing parts supplied by reference TRBV11-2 and TRBJ2-7, is EAGVAQSPRYKIIEKRQSVAFWCNPISGHATLYWYQQILGQGPKLLIQFQNNGVVDDSQLPKDRFSAERLKGVDSTLKIQPAKLEDSAVYLCASSSLADEQYFGPGTRLTVT.

The V and J genes are TRBV9 and TRBJ1-1; TRBD1 matches at 9 bases. Germline loops: CDR1 SGDLS, CDR2 YYNGEE. This CDR3 contains 14 residues. V was clipped by 4 bases and J by 4 bases; unmatched bases: 5. This chain's CDR3 is CASSLGQGSTEAFF. In nucleotides, the CDR3 is TGTGCCAGCAGCTTGGGACAGGGAAGCACTGAAGCTTTCTTT.

V and J are TRBV6-5 and TRBJ2-2, with 8 bases lining up with TRBD1. The V gene's germline CDR1 is MNHEY and CDR2 SVGAGI. The V and J ends lost 6 bases and 4 bases, in that order; junction bases with no gene match: 7. CDR3 length: 15 residues. CDR3 protein: CASSQDRGSTGELFF. The CDR3 DNA sequence: TGTGCCAGCAGCCAAGACAGGGGTAGCACCGGGGAGCTGTTTTTT.

Remarks on this clone: The sample contains more than one DNA sequence encoding this CDR3. The chain is built from TRBV11-2 and TRBJ1-1, with D uncertain. V was clipped by 5 bases and J by 5 bases, with 9 bases between them. The CDR3 length is 12 residues. Germline V lookup: CDR1 SGHAT, CDR2 FQNNGV. This CDR3 reads CASSPGLTEAFF. The CDR3 bases are TGTGCCAGCAGCCCAGGCCTAACTGAAGCTTTCTTT.

The J gene is TRBJ2-3, the V gene TRBV27; no clear D. Trimming took off 5 bases at V and 4 bases at J, with 13 bases between the two ends. Germline CDR1 and CDR2: MNHEY and SMNVEV (reference sequence). CDR3 size: 14 residues. For the CDR3, the DNA is TGTGCCAGCAGTCTGTACCGCGGAGCAGATACGCAGTATTTT. Amino acids: CASSLYRGADTQYF.

This chain uses TRBV13 with TRBJ2-1, with 9 bases matching TRBD2. Trimming at V came to 2 bases and at J to 6 bases, leaving 8 bases not matched to a gene. CDR3 size: 16 residues. Germline lookup yields CDR1 PRHDT and CDR2 FYEKMQ (reference sequence). CDR3 residues: CASSLTGTSFLNEQFF. In DNA form, the CDR3 reads TGTGCCAGCAGCTTAACAGGGACTAGCTTTCTCAATGAGCAGTTCTTC.

This clone is medium-sized within its sample. V gene TRBV7-3 combines with J gene TRBJ2-4; the match to TRBD1 covers 9 bases. J was trimmed by 8 bases and V by 1 base; bases with no gene match: 9. The CDR3 has 16 amino acids. Germline V gives CDR1 SGHTA, CDR2 FQGTGA. The CDR3 sequence: CASSLMGGTGSDIQYF. The CDR3 DNA follows: TGTGCCAGCAGCTTAATGGGTGGGACAGGGAGTGACATTCAGTACTTC.

For the CDR3, the DNA is TGTGCCAGCAGCTTCGGGAGATTATCCTACAATGAGCAGTTCTTC. This codes for CASSFGRLSYNEQFF. The rearrangement joins TRBV11-2 to TRBJ2-1, with D tentatively TRBD2 (6 bases). The CDR3 spans 15 residues. Germline V gives CDR1 SGHAT, CDR2 FQNNGV. The V and J ends lost 3 bases and 1 base respectively, with 10 bases between them.